The 14 T cell receptor beta chains listed next were all sequenced from one sample in a study of blood T cells in healthy people across ages. Using a J-beta primer mix together with a sample-barcoded 5' primer, a second PCR was run for roughly 6 to 12 cycles. TCRdb re-called the 5' RACE reads with MiXCR, one entry per CDR3 protein. The data contain hundreds of thousands of distinct CDR3 sequences, more than 45% of them singletons. Sequenced: blood. Receptors were obtained from a man under 40 in good health.

V usage is TRBV6-6 and J usage is TRBJ2-1, with TRBD2 identical over 13 bases. Germline CDR1 MNHNY, CDR2 SVGAGI (reference sequence). The CDR3 is made up of 16 amino acids. V dropped 7 bases and J dropped 8; count of bases not matched to a gene: 11. The DNA for the CDR3 is TGTGCCAGCACCGATAGACTAGCGGGGGGAAAGGATGAGCAGTTCTTC. Its protein is CASTDRLAGGKDEQFF.

This clonotype was detected once. The genes are TRBV20-1 and TRBJ2-1; D may be TRBD2 (5 bases). The V gene lost 4 bases and the J gene lost 12 bases, with 13 bases spanning the gap. In germline, CDR1 is DFQATT, CDR2 SNEGSKA (reference sequence). This CDR3 region has 11 residues. In DNA, the CDR3 is TGCAGTGCTAAGTACGGGATCCTGCAGTTCTTC. Its protein product is CSAKYGILQFF.

As for this clonotype: At one of its ends the junction is not consistent with the germline gene, which may arise from a read error. The chain links TRBV14 to TRBJ2-6; D may correspond to TRBD1 or TRBD2 (6 bases each). This CDR3 is built from 14 residues. Germline CDR1 reads SGHDN; CDR2 reads FVKESK. The CDR3: CASSQSSGANVVTF. In DNA form, the CDR3 reads TGTGCCAGCAGCCAATCTTCGGGGGCCAACGTCGTGACTTTC.

The CDR3 loop is CSATPAGFETQYF. The CDR3 region has the DNA TGCAGTGCTACGCCGGCGGGGTTTGAGACCCAGTACTTC. This sequence joins TRBV20-1 and TRBJ2-5; D possibly corresponds to TRBD2 (6 bases). The CDR3 consists of 13 residues. V was pared by 4 bases and J by 5 bases, with 14 bases between. Germline lookup yields CDR1 DFQATT and CDR2 SNEGSKA (reference sequence).

The chain is built from TRBV12-3 or TRBV12-4 and TRBJ1-2; the D gene is possibly TRBD1 (6 bases). CDR3 length: 13 amino acids. With 7 bases removed from V and 1 base from J, the gap between germline ends came to 10 bases. This CDR3 reads CASTSRGNYGYTF. CDR3 DNA: TGTGCCAGCACCTCCAGGGGTAACTATGGCTACACCTTC.

In its sample, this clonotype was seen a few times. The chain employs TRBV6-2 or TRBV6-3 and TRBJ2-1; maybe TRBD2 (6 bases). Germline-derived CDR1 and CDR2 are MNHEY and SVGEGT. The CDR3 extends over 13 amino acids. The CDR3 coding sequence is TGTGCAGCTGGGGGGAGGAAGAGATGTGAGCAGTTCTTC. Translation gives CAAGGRKRCEQFF.

The rearrangement joins TRBV24-1 to TRBJ1-5, with D maybe TRBD1 (6 bases). The CDR3 is 15 residues long. Per the germline V gene, CDR1 is KGHDR and CDR2 is SFDVKD. V was cut by 4 bases and J by 6 bases, with 15 bases left in between. CDR3 DNA: TGTGCCACCAGTGAGGGGGGCAGGGCGATTCAGCCCCAGCATTTT. This gives the protein CATSEGGRAIQPQHF.

This clonotype was observed a few times. The rearrangement links TRBV29-1 to TRBJ2-1, with D perhaps TRBD2 (5 bases). From germline, CDR1 is SQVTM and CDR2 ANQGSEA. The CDR3 loop spans 12 amino acids. Trimming cost V 7 bases and J 7 bases, with 14 bases left between them. The CDR3 DNA follows: TGCAGCGCCAAGCGGAGCCAGAATGAGCAGTTCTTC. This encodes CSAKRSQNEQFF.

This rearrangement joins TRBV29-1 to TRBJ1-3; D is perhaps TRBD1 (5 bases). CDR3 length equals 15 residues. Deletions cut 0 bases from V and 4 bases from J, with 13 bases between. Germline assignment: CDR1 SQVTM and CDR2 ANQGSEA. Here the CDR3 reads CSVEEGGTDGNTIYF. In nucleotides, the CDR3 is TGCAGCGTTGAAGAGGGCGGGACGGACGGAAACACCATATATTTT.

In this sample, this clonotype turned up a few times. J is TRBJ2-2 and V is TRBV4-3, with TRBD1 as a possible D gene (5 bases). Trimming left V 3 bases short and J 5 bases short, with 7 bases between. This CDR3 is built from 13 residues. The germline V gene has CDR1 LGHNA and CDR2 YSLEER. The CDR3 DNA follows: TGCGCCAGCAGCCACAGGGTGACCGGGGAGCTGTTTTTT. It translates to CASSHRVTGELFF.

The chain employs TRBV2 and TRBJ2-7; D gene unclear. The CDR3 loop spans 11 amino acids. V shed 8 bases and J shed 3 bases, with 8 bases lying between them. Germline V CDR1 and CDR2: SNHLY, FYNNEI. The chain's CDR3 is CASGTYYEQYF. The CDR3 nucleotides read TGTGCCAGCGGAACTTACTACGAGCAGTACTTC.

The CDR3 loop is CANRTYSWEQYF. In DNA form, the CDR3 reads TGTGCAAACAGGACCTACTCGTGGGAGCAGTACTTC. This chain connects TRBV7-3 to TRBJ2-7, with D maybe TRBD1 (5 bases). The CDR3 runs 12 residues. Germline CDR1 SGHTA, CDR2 FQGTGA.

A few counts support this clonotype. V and J are TRBV10-3 and TRBJ2-3; weak D call: TRBD2 (6 bases). The CDR3 sequence is 13 residues long. V was pared by 6 bases and J by 2 bases, with 9 bases between. The germline gives CDR1 ENHRY, CDR2 SYGVKD. The CDR3 bases are TGTGCCATCAGGGGAGGTGACACAGATACGCAGTATTTT. Encoded protein: CAIRGGDTDTQYF.

In this sample, this clonotype turned up a few times. This rearrangement joins TRBV4-3 to TRBJ2-7; D gene ambiguous. The V gene lost 1 base and the J gene lost 3 bases, with 13 bases spanning the gap. The CDR3 covers 15 residues. The germline V gene encodes CDR1 LGHNA and CDR2 YSLEER. CDR3 sequence: CASSQGRLPYYEQYF. The CDR3 DNA reads TGCGCCAGCAGCCAAGGTAGACTCCCGTACTACGAGCAGTACTTC.